Below are 32 T cell receptor beta chains sequenced from a single sample in a study of blood T cell repertoires in COVID-19. TCRdb's table, derived via immunoSEQ multiplex PCR, lists solely in-frame clones and lacks some. The table has roughly 97,000 clones, about 80% seen once. The material sequenced was peripheral blood. These receptor sequences come from a man in his 70s with acute or convalescent COVID-19.

Only one count was recorded for this clone. The V call is TRBV19, the J call TRBJ2-1; 7 bases are a match to TRBD1. Germline loops: CDR1 LNHDA, CDR2 SQIVND (reference sequence). The CDR3 sequence is 14 residues long. V shed 5 bases, J shed 1 base, and the junction held 2 bases outside the gene matches. DNA for the CDR3: TGTGCCAGTAGTCACAGGGGATCCTACAATGAGCAGTTCTTC. The encoded protein is CASSHRGSYNEQFF.

This chain links TRBV28 with TRBJ2-4, with a tentative D call TRBD1 (7 bases). The CDR3 runs 15 residues. CDR1 is MDHEN, CDR2 SYDVKM, per germline. V shed 3 bases and J shed 4 bases, with 13 bases lying between them. CDR3 coding DNA: TGTGCCAGCAGTTTGGCGGGACAGAGTAAAAACATTCAGTACTTC. Translating gives CASSLAGQSKNIQYF.

The V gene is TRBV6-2 or TRBV6-3, the J gene TRBJ2-1; D gene ambiguous. Germline V gene sequence: CDR1 MNHEY, CDR2 SVGEGT. The CDR3 is 16 residues long. Trimming cost V 0 bases and J 8 bases, with 17 bases left between them. This chain's CDR3 is CASSYSISLVSDEQFF. DNA of the CDR3: TGTGCCAGCAGTTACTCGATCTCGCTCGTCTCGGATGAGCAGTTCTTC.

The chain combines TRBV5-1 with TRBJ2-1; perhaps TRBD1 as D (5 bases). The CDR3 runs 16 residues. The V gene lost 1 base and the J gene lost 9 bases, with 20 bases spanning the gap. Germline CDR1 SGHRS, CDR2 YFSETQ. CDR3 nucleotide sequence: TGCGCCAGCAGCTTGCGCGGAGTGGGGCCATCGGGTGAGCAGTTCTTC. The encoded protein is CASSLRGVGPSGEQFF.

This clone was picked up a small number of times. This sequence joins TRBV7-6 and TRBJ2-5, with 8 bases fitting TRBD1. The CDR3 is 16 amino acids. The J segment lost 0 bases and the V segment lost 5 bases, leaving 8 bases of the junction unmatched. Germline CDR1 reads SGHVS; CDR2 reads FNYEAQ. The CDR3 region is CASSQRQGPYQETQYF. The CDR3 DNA reads as TGTGCCAGCAGCCAACGACAGGGGCCGTACCAAGAGACCCAGTACTTC. The full variable domain, in which reference TRBV7-6 and TRBJ2-5 provide the parts outside the CDR3, is GAGVSQSPRYKVTKRGQDVALRCDPISGHVSLYWYRQALGQGPEFLTYFNYEAQQDKSGLPNDRFSAERPEGSISTLTIQRTEQRDSAMYRCASSQRQGPYQETQYFGPGTRLLVL.

This CDR3 is CASIPGTSHYEQYF. CDR3 sequence (DNA): TGTGCCAGCATACCCGGGACTAGCCACTACGAGCAGTACTTC. The gene calls are TRBV28 and TRBJ2-7, with 9 bases identical to TRBD2. Germline CDR1 reads MDHEN; CDR2 reads SYDVKM. CDR3 length equals 14 residues. Losses at the gene ends were 7 bases for V and 3 bases for J; bases not matched to a gene: 7.

This clone was counted ten times or more. The chain has TRBV15 and TRBJ1-5; tentatively, D is TRBD1 (6 bases). Germline CDR1 is LNHNV and CDR2 is YYDKDF (reference sequence). The CDR3 length is 13 residues. V gave up 4 bases and J gave up 6 bases, with 10 bases separating them. The DNA of the CDR3 is TGTGCCACCAGCAAAACCAGGGGTCAGCCCCAGCATTTT. As protein: CATSKTRGQPQHF.

Concerning this clone: Other DNA sequences in this specimen translate into the identical CDR3. This chain uses TRBV19 with TRBJ1-2; 10 nucleotides match TRBD1. The V gene end was trimmed by 4 bases and the J gene end by 6 bases; junction bases not matched to a gene: 2. The CDR3 loop spans 13 amino acids. The V gene's germline CDR1 is LNHDA and CDR2 SQIVND (reference sequence). The CDR3 DNA follows: TGTGCCAGTAGTACCGACAGGGGGCATGGCTACACCTTC. It is translated as CASSTDRGHGYTF.

The chain is built from TRBV2 and TRBJ2-3; 13 nucleotides line up with TRBD2. Germline V lookup: CDR1 SNHLY, CDR2 FYNNEI. V lost 8 bases, J lost 1 base, and 6 bases stayed unmatched. CDR3 length: 16 residues. This chain's CDR3 is CASRTSGGGGTDTQYF. CDR3 nucleotides: TGTGCCAGCCGGACTAGCGGGGGAGGTGGCACAGATACGCAGTATTTT.

The chain recombines TRBV7-9 with TRBJ2-5, with 10 bases matching TRBD1. V lost 1 base and J lost 4; bases outside the gene matches: 3. The CDR3 is 15 amino acids. In germline, CDR1 is SEHNR, CDR2 FQNEAQ (reference sequence). The CDR3, as DNA: TGTGCCAGCAGCTTAGTACGGACAGGGGGAGAGACCCAGTACTTC. Translating it yields CASSLVRTGGETQYF.

This chain joins TRBV2 and TRBJ1-6; D unclear. Trimming cost V 6 bases and J 0 bases, with 9 bases left between them. The CDR3 is 15 residues long. Per germline, CDR1 SNHLY and CDR2 FYNNEI. CDR3 sequence: CASRADSSYNSPLHF. The CDR3 DNA sequence: TGTGCCAGCAGGGCGGATAGCTCCTATAATTCACCCCTCCACTTT.

This chain uses TRBV4-1 with TRBJ1-2; unclear D gene. The CDR3 has 13 residues. Germline V gene sequence: CDR1 MGHRA, CDR2 YSYEKL. Trimming took 3 bases from V and 5 from J, leaving 10 bases between them. The CDR3 DNA follows: TGCGCCAGCAGCCAGGGTACGAGGTATGGCTACACCTTC. Encoded protein: CASSQGTRYGYTF.

V is TRBV5-1 and J is TRBJ2-7; 8 bases are shared with TRBD1. The junction had 8 bases not matched to a gene; V was cut back by 1 base and J by 2 bases. The CDR3 has 16 residues. CDR1 and CDR2 (germline): SGHRS, YFSETQ. The DNA of the CDR3 is TGCGCCAGCAGCTTGACCCCACGGACAGGGACCTACGAGCAGTACTTC. It yields the protein CASSLTPRTGTYEQYF. Supplemented by reference TRBV5-1 and TRBJ2-7, the full variable domain reads KAGVTQTPRYLIKTRGQQVTLSCSPISGHRSVSWYQQTPGQGLQFLFEYFSETQRNKGNFPGRFSGRQFSNSRSEMNVSTLELGDSALYLCASSLTPRTGTYEQYFGPGTRLTVT.

The chain joins TRBV7-2 to TRBJ1-2; 12 nucleotides align to TRBD1. In germline, CDR1 is SGHTA, CDR2 FQGNSA. The CDR3 extends over 18 amino acids. With 0 bases clipped from V and 3 bases from J, the junction kept 8 bases outside the gene matches. The CDR3 here is CASSLAGWGQGADYGYTF. CDR3 coding DNA: TGTGCCAGCAGCTTAGCGGGTTGGGGACAGGGGGCAGACTATGGCTACACCTTC.

This clone was recorded a few times. V and J are TRBV5-4 and TRBJ1-6; 12 nucleotides match TRBD1. There are 17 residues in the CDR3. J was trimmed by 8 bases and V by 3 bases; bases with no gene match: 9. Germline lookup yields CDR1 SGHNT and CDR2 YYREEE (reference sequence). The CDR3 nucleotides read TGTGCCAGCAGCTCTGGGACAGGGGGCGGCGGCTATTCACCCCTCCACTTT. This encodes CASSSGTGGGGYSPLHF.

The gene calls are TRBV6-5 and TRBJ1-2; D is perhaps TRBD1 (6 bases). V was shortened by 5 bases and J by 7 bases, with 14 bases between the two germline ends. This CDR3 comprises 13 residues. CDR1 MNHEY and CDR2 SVGAGI come from the germline V gene. The CDR3 region has the DNA TGTGCCAGCAGTCCACAGGGTTTGGGTGGCTACACCTTC. This gives the protein CASSPQGLGGYTF.

This clone was observed a handful of times. The rearrangement joins TRBV4-1 to TRBJ1-4; a possible D gene is TRBD1 (6 bases). The CDR3 covers 17 residues. The germline V gene encodes CDR1 MGHRA and CDR2 YSYEKL. Trimming took off 0 bases at V and 8 bases at J, with 19 bases between the two ends. CDR3 amino acids: CASSQDPGLQGGEKLFF. The DNA of the CDR3 is TGCGCCAGCAGCCAAGATCCGGGATTACAGGGTGGGGAAAAACTGTTTTTT.

The J gene is TRBJ2-5, the V gene TRBV30; TRBD2 matches at 8 bases. Trimming cost V 2 bases and J 1 base; bases outside gene matches: 6. Germline CDR1 reads GTSNPN; CDR2 reads SVGIG (reference sequence). The CDR3 sequence is 15 residues long. The CDR3 coding sequence is TGTGCCTGGAGTCCGGTTCGGGGGGGCCAAGAGACCCAGTACTTC. It encodes CAWSPVRGGQETQYF.

The J gene is TRBJ1-2, the V gene TRBV19; TRBD1 might be the D (6 bases). Germline lookup yields CDR1 LNHDA and CDR2 SQIVND (reference sequence). With 5 bases removed from V and 6 bases from J, the gap between germline ends came to 10 bases. The CDR3 has 12 amino acids. CDR3 nucleotide sequence: TGTGCCAGTAGTTTGGACAGTCATGGCTACACCTTC. Its translation: CASSLDSHGYTF. Complete variable domain (other parts from reference TRBV19 and TRBJ1-2): DGGITQSPKYLFRKEGQNVTLSCEQNLNHDAMYWYRQDPGQGLRLIYYSQIVNDFQKGDIAEGYSVSREKKESFPLTVTSAQKNPTAFYLCASSLDSHGYTFGSGTRLTVV.

As regards this clone: The junction does not match germline at one end; this may be a read error. The chain employs TRBV18 and TRBJ1-2; the D gene is possibly TRBD1 (6 bases). Per germline, CDR1 KGHSH and CDR2 LQKENI. This CDR3 region has 14 residues. For the CDR3, the DNA is TGTGCCAGCTCGCCACAGGGTGAGGGCTATGGCTACACCTTC. This gives the protein CASSPQGEGYGYTF.

The rearrangement uses TRBV28 and TRBJ1-5; a weak D match, TRBD1 (5 bases). Trimming removed 6 bases from V and 2 bases from J, with 14 bases in between. This CDR3 is built from 15 residues. CDR1 and CDR2 (germline): MDHEN, SYDVKM. The CDR3 loop is CASSSGKIGNQPQHF. CDR3 coding DNA: TGTGCCAGCAGCTCAGGGAAGATTGGCAATCAGCCCCAGCATTTT.

The chain carries TRBV19 and TRBJ2-1; D might be TRBD2 (7 bases). Germline CDR1 and CDR2: LNHDA and SQIVND (reference sequence). The CDR3 is made up of 16 amino acids. Trimming took 1 base from V and 1 from J, leaving 11 bases between them. CDR3 bases: TGTGCCAGTAGTATAGGCGGGGGCGGATCCTACAATGAGCAGTTCTTC. It codes for CASSIGGGGSYNEQFF.

The gene calls are TRBV6-5 and TRBJ1-5; D unresolved. V lost 7 bases and J lost 0, with 10 bases in between. In germline, CDR1 is MNHEY, CDR2 SVGAGI. The CDR3 is made up of 14 amino acids. CDR3 protein: CASKRGDSNQPQHF. CDR3 DNA sequence: TGTGCCAGCAAACGGGGAGATAGCAATCAGCCCCAGCATTTT.

This clone was seen only a few times. The chain recombines TRBV29-1 with TRBJ1-2, with D possibly matching TRBD1 (6 bases). Germline V gene sequence: CDR1 SQVTM, CDR2 ANQGSEA. Trimming removed 6 bases from V and 4 bases from J, with 18 bases in between. The CDR3 has 14 residues. The CDR3 sequence: CSVGTPKRGYGYTF. As DNA, the CDR3 is TGCAGCGTCGGGACACCAAAACGGGGCTATGGCTACACCTTC.

The DNA for the CDR3 is TGCGCCAGCAGCTTGGAGGGGGCGGGTGAAGCTTTCTTT. Protein: CASSLEGAGEAFF. The rearrangement links TRBV5-1 to TRBJ1-1; 7 nucleotides align to TRBD1. Germline CDR1 and CDR2: SGHRS and YFSETQ. The CDR3 spans 13 residues. J gave up 7 bases and V 0 bases, and 3 bases lay outside the gene matches.

The CDR3 reads CASSFINLGEQYF. The CDR3 DNA sequence: TGTGCCAGCAGCTTTATAAATCTCGGCGAGCAGTACTTC. The rearrangement links TRBV5-8 to TRBJ2-7, with no clear D. The V gene lost 2 bases and the J gene lost 6 bases, with 12 bases spanning the gap. From germline, CDR1 is SGHTS and CDR2 YDEGEE. The CDR3 runs to 13 residues.

The chain carries TRBV5-1 and TRBJ2-7, with TRBD1 matching over 8 bases. The length of the CDR3 is 14 residues. Germline V CDR1 and CDR2: SGHRS, YFSETQ. V trimming: 4 bases; J trimming: 0 bases; junction bases outside the gene matches: 3. The CDR3 spells CASSGTGTSYEQYF. The CDR3 DNA reads TGCGCCAGCAGCGGGACAGGTACCTCCTACGAGCAGTACTTC.

This clone was counted once. V is TRBV5-4 and J is TRBJ2-5; TRBD1 agrees at 7 bases. CDR1 SGHNT and CDR2 YYREEE come from the germline V gene (reference sequence). The CDR3 spans 14 residues. Germline trimming cut 5 bases from V and 4 bases from J; bases unmatched to any gene: 8. The CDR3 nucleotides are TGTGCCAGCAGTTTTGACAGGGCGGGAGAGACCCAGTACTTC. It is translated as CASSFDRAGETQYF.

The chain recombines TRBV12-2 with TRBJ2-5; the table's D call, TRBD1, was not checked against the DNA. TRBV12-2 is designated a pseudogene. The CDR3 consists of 17 residues. CDR3 nucleotide sequence: TGTGCAAGTCGCTTAGCGTCACGGACAGCAGTACAAGAGACCCAGTACTTC. Translated: CASRLASRTAVQETQYF.

As regards this clone: This may arise from a read error, as a much more abundant clone is one base away. CDR3 protein: CASNGDRDSGELFF. The CDR3 DNA follows: TGCGCCAGCAATGGGGACAGGGATTCCGGGGAGCTGTTTTTT. The chain has TRBV5-1 and TRBJ2-2, with 9 bases matching TRBD1. The V and J ends lost 6 bases and 6 bases, in that order; junction bases with no gene match: 6. CDR1 and CDR2 from the germline V gene are SGHRS and YFSETQ. This CDR3 has 14 residues.

V is TRBV7-8 and J is TRBJ1-3; 7 bases line up with TRBD1. The V gene's germline CDR1 is SGHVS and CDR2 FQNEAQ. V gave up 1 base and J gave up 4 bases; unmatched junction bases: 7. CDR3 size: 16 residues. This CDR3 reads CASSLVLQGSGNTIYF. The CDR3 nucleotides read TGTGCCAGCAGCTTAGTTTTACAGGGGTCAGGAAACACCATATATTTT. The full variable domain, its missing parts supplied by reference TRBV7-8 and TRBJ1-3, is GAGVSQSPRYKVAKRGQDVALRCDPISGHVSLFWYQQALGQGPEFLTYFQNEAQLDKSGLPSDRFFAERPEGSVSTLKIQRTQQEDSAVYLCASSLVLQGSGNTIYFGEGSWLTVV.

The chain combines TRBV29-1 with TRBJ2-1; TRBD1 aligns across 11 bases. Germline CDR1 reads SQVTM; CDR2 reads ANQGSEA. Germline trimming cut 3 bases from V and 4 bases from J; bases unmatched to any gene: 2. The length of the CDR3 is 14 residues. CDR3 protein: CSVEGQGGYNEQFF. The DNA for the CDR3 is TGCAGCGTTGAGGGACAGGGGGGATACAATGAGCAGTTCTTC.